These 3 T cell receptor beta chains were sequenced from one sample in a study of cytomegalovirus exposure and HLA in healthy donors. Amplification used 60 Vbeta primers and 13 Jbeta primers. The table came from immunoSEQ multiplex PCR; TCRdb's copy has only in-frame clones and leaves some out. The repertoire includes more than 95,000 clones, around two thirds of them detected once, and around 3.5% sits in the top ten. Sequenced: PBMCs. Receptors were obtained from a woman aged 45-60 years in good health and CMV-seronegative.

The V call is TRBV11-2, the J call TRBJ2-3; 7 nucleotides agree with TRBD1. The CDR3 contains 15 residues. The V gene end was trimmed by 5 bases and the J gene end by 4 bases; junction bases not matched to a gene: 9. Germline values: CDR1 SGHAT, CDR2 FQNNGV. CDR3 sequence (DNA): TGTGCCAGCAGCCACCGGGACAGTCGGGCAGATACGCAGTATTTT. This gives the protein CASSHRDSRADTQYF.

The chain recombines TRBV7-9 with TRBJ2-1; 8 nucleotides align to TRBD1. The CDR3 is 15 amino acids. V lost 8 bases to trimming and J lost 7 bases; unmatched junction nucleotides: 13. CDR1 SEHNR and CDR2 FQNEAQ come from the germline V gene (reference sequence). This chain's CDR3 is CASLLVSGGENEQFF. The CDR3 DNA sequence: TGTGCCAGCCTACTTGTATCAGGGGGCGAAAATGAGCAGTTCTTC.

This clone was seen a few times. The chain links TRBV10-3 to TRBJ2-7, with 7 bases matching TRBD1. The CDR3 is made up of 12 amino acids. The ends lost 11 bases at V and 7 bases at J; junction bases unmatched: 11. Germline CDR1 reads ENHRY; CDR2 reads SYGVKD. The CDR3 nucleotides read TGTGCCTCAACAGGGGCCAGTAAAGAGCAGTACTTC. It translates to CASTGASKEQYF.